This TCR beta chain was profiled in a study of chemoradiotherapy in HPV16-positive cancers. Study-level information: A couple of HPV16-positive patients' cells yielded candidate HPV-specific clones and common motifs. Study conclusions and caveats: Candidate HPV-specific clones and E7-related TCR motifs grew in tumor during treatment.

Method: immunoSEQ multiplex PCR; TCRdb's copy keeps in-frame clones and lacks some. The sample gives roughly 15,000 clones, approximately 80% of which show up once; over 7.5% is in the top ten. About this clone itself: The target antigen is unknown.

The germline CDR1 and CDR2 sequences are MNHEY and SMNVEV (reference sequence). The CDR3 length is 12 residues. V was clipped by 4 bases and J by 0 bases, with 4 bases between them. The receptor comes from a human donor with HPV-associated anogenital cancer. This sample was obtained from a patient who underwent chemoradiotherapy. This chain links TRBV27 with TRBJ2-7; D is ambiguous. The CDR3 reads CASSSNSYEQYF. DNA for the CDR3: TGTGCCAGCAGTTCCAACTCCTACGAGCAGTACTTC.